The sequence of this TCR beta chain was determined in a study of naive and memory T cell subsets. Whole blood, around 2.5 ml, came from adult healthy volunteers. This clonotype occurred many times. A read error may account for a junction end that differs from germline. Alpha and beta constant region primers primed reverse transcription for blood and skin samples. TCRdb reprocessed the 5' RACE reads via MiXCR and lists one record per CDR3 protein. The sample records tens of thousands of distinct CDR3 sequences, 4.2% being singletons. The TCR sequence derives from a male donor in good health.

In DNA form, the CDR3 reads TGTGCCAGCAGCTTAGCGCAACCTGGTCGGGGATTGGACTTC. Its translation: CASSLAQPGRGLDF. This sequence joins TRBV7-8 and TRBJ2-7; D may be TRBD2 (5 bases). Germline loops: CDR1 SGHVS, CDR2 FQNEAQ. The CDR3 is 14 amino acids.